The sample holds a few counts of the clone carrying this TCR beta chain. Its antigen is currently unknown. One end of the junction varies from germline; a read error may be responsible. Per the germline V gene, CDR1 is KGHSH and CDR2 is LQKENI. This CDR3 has 14 amino acids. These data belong to a study of cytomegalovirus exposure and HLA in healthy donors. Study-level findings and limits: The majority of TCR sequences were rare, yet some public TCRs appeared in many donors.

Assay: immunoSEQ multiplex PCR; the TCRdb copy retains only in-frame clones and omits some. In the table there are roughly 330,000 clones, roughly nine tenths of which are singletons. This receptor was taken from a woman in her thirties in good health and CMV-seropositive. Sequenced input: PBMCs. This chain joins TRBV18 and TRBJ2-7; a weak D match, TRBD1 (6 bases). The CDR3 sequence: CASSPQGGDYEQYF. Here the CDR3 DNA reads TGTGCCAGCTCCCCACAGGGTGGGGACTACGAGCAGTACTTC.